The present T cell receptor (beta chain) was sequenced within a study of CD8 T cells in Susac syndrome. The authors negatively isolated CD8+ and CD4+ T cells and FACS-enriched TEMRA cells. Random hexamers were used to reverse transcribe an amount of roughly 0.45 to 1 ug RNA. TCR beta CDR3 was amplified by immunoSEQ covering 54 Vbeta and 13 Jbeta. In TCRdb, the immunoSEQ multiplex PCR reads were re-called with MiXCR into one record per CDR3 protein. Of 200,000 to 250,000 distinct CDR3 sequences listed, roughly 93% were seen once; the top ten hold 0.065% to 0.075%. The sample consisted of CD4+ T cells from PBMCs. The TCR originated in a human donor with multiple sclerosis.

This CDR3 reads CASSTRTGTYEQYF. The CDR3 nucleotides are TGTGCCAGCAGTACGAGGACGGGCACCTACGAGCAGTACTTC. The chain couples TRBV28 to TRBJ2-7; D remains ambiguous. The V and J ends lost 5 bases and 2 bases respectively, with 13 bases between them. The length of the CDR3 is 14 residues. Germline V gene data show CDR1 as MDHEN and CDR2 as SYDVKM.